Below, 32 T cell receptor beta chains from the same sample are listed, as sequenced in a study of blood T cell repertoires in COVID-19. This table comes from immunoSEQ multiplex PCR, and its TCRdb copy is limited to in-frame clones, with some not included. The sample comprises approximately 150,000 clones, around 80% of which are singletons, and 15% to 20% rests with the top ten. The sequencing input was PBMCs or T cells enriched from blood (not recorded which). The receptors were gathered from a woman aged 70-85 years in a cohort exposed to, infected with or recovered from COVID-19 (not recorded which).

This clone came up a few times. This chain connects TRBV18 to TRBJ1-5; the match to TRBD1 covers 12 bases. The CDR3 spans 18 residues. CDR1 and CDR2 from the germline V gene are KGHSH and LQKENI. Trimming took 1 base from V and 2 from J; bases not matched to a gene: 6. CDR3 region: CASSPLRDRGHGNQPQHF. The DNA for the CDR3 is TGTGCCAGCTCACCACTCCGGGACAGGGGGCACGGCAATCAGCCCCAGCATTTT.

The V gene is TRBV2, the J gene TRBJ2-3; D is possibly TRBD2 (6 bases). This CDR3 spans 14 amino acids. Trimming left V 4 bases short and J 4 bases short, with 12 bases between. CDR1 and CDR2 (germline): SNHLY, FYNNEI. CDR3 nucleotide sequence: TGTGCCAGCAGTGTGTCGGGAGAGGCAGATACGCAGTATTTT. Its translation is CASSVSGEADTQYF.

This chain uses TRBV5-5 with TRBJ2-5; 7 nucleotides agree with TRBD1. This CDR3 contains 16 residues. Germline values: CDR1 SGHKS, CDR2 YYEKEE (reference sequence). V lost 3 bases to trimming and J lost 5 bases; unmatched junction nucleotides: 13. The CDR3 loop reads CASSWTGQEVWETQYF. Here the CDR3 DNA reads TGTGCCAGCAGCTGGACCGGACAGGAGGTATGGGAGACCCAGTACTTC. The full variable domain, completed using reference TRBV5-5 and TRBJ2-5, is DAGVTQSPTHLIKTRGQQVTLRCSPISGHKSVSWYQQVLGQGPQFIFQYYEKEERGRGNFPDRFSARQFPNYSSELNVNALLLGDSALYLCASSWTGQEVWETQYFGPGTRLLVL.

In its sample, this clone was seen a few times. This chain uses TRBV9 with TRBJ2-2; TRBD1 matches at 8 bases. Germline values: CDR1 SGDLS, CDR2 YYNGEE. Germline trimming cut 4 bases from V and 1 base from J; bases unmatched to any gene: 6. The CDR3 contains 16 residues. The CDR3 spells CASSSLGTGNTGELFF. DNA for the CDR3: TGTGCCAGCAGCTCTCTGGGGACAGGGAACACCGGGGAGCTGTTTTTT.

The chain combines TRBV2 with TRBJ1-5; D unclear. From germline, CDR1 is SNHLY and CDR2 FYNNEI. The ends were cut back, 4 bases at V and 3 bases at J, with 10 bases in the middle. The CDR3 extends over 14 amino acids. The CDR3 bases are TGTGCCAGCAGTGCGGGAAGGGACAATCAGCCCCAGCATTTT. Translated, it gives CASSAGRDNQPQHF.

This CDR3 reads CASRQLGTDTQYF. The CDR3 region has the DNA TGTGCCAGCAGACAACTAGGCACAGATACGCAGTATTTT. The gene calls are TRBV27 and TRBJ2-3, with D possibly being TRBD2 (5 bases). CDR1 is MNHEY, CDR2 SMNVEV, per germline (reference sequence). Trimming pared 6 bases from V and 1 base from J, leaving 8 bases between. The CDR3 runs 13 residues.

About this clone: At one end the junction does not follow the germline gene, possibly because of a read error. V and J are TRBV7-7 and TRBJ2-1, with 11 bases fitting TRBD2. There are 15 residues in the CDR3. From germline, CDR1 is SSHAT and CDR2 FNYEAQ (reference sequence). The CDR3 here is CASSSGLAVHNEQFF. The CDR3 coding sequence is TGTGCTAGCAGCTCGGGACTAGCGGTCCACAATGAGCAGTTCTTC.

This clone showed up just a few times. This chain uses TRBV28 with TRBJ2-5; the match to TRBD1 covers 10 bases. The germline V gene encodes CDR1 MDHEN and CDR2 SYDVKM. With V trimmed by 6 bases and J by 4 bases, 8 bases remained unmatched. This CDR3 spans 15 amino acids. In DNA, the CDR3 is TGTGCCAGCAGCTTCCCCCGGGACAGGGGAGAGACCCAGTACTTC. Protein: CASSFPRDRGETQYF.

Only one count was recorded for this clone. The J gene is TRBJ2-7, the V gene TRBV7-2; TRBD2 might be the D (6 bases). The CDR3 sequence is 15 residues long. Germline V CDR1 and CDR2: SGHTA, FQGNSA. V was pared by 2 bases and J by 0 bases, with 11 bases between. In nucleotides, the CDR3 is TGTGCCAGCAGCTTAACGGGACTGCCCTCCTACGAGCAGTACTTC. Translating it yields CASSLTGLPSYEQYF. Complete variable domain (other parts from reference TRBV7-2 and TRBJ2-7): GAGVSQSPSNKVTEKGKDVELRCDPISGHTALYWYRQSLGQGLEFLIYFQGNSAPDKSGLPSDRFSAERTGGSVSTLTIQRTQQEDSAVYLCASSLTGLPSYEQYFGPGTRLTVT.

The V gene is TRBV6-5, the J gene TRBJ1-2; D not resolved. V lost 1 base and J lost 6, with 9 bases in between. Germline assignment: CDR1 MNHEY and CDR2 SVGAGI. This CDR3 comprises 13 residues. The CDR3 bases are TGTGCCAGCAGTTACTGGCAGGAAGATGGCTACACCTTC. Amino acid sequence: CASSYWQEDGYTF.

CDR3 DNA: TGTGCCAGTAGATCACTAGCGGGAAGCTCCTACGAGCAGTACTTC. Its translation is CASRSLAGSSYEQYF. The chain has TRBV19 and TRBJ2-7, with TRBD2 matching 10 bases. This CDR3 has 15 amino acids. V shed 6 bases and J 0 bases; nucleotides not matched to a gene: 5. Germline-derived CDR1 and CDR2 are LNHDA and SQIVND (reference sequence).

The genes are TRBV28 and TRBJ2-7, with D unclear. The germline CDR1 and CDR2 sequences are MDHEN and SYDVKM. V was cut by 3 bases and J by 3 bases, with 21 bases left in between. The CDR3 loop spans 17 amino acids. CDR3 DNA sequence: TGTGCCAGCAGTTTTCAGTGGCGTCAAGGCCGACACTACGAGCAGTACTTC. It yields the protein CASSFQWRQGRHYEQYF.

V is TRBV4-1 and J is TRBJ1-1, with 8 bases identical to TRBD1. J was trimmed by 4 bases and V by 2 bases; bases with no gene match: 6. The CDR3 covers 15 residues. Germline CDR1 and CDR2: MGHRA and YSYEKL. CDR3 amino acids: CASSQPGQGSTEAFF. The DNA for the CDR3 is TGCGCCAGCAGCCAACCTGGACAGGGATCCACTGAAGCTTTCTTT.

The gene calls are TRBV6-5 and TRBJ2-1; D uncertain. V shed 5 bases and J shed 8 bases, with 13 bases lying between them. Per the germline V gene, CDR1 is MNHEY and CDR2 is SVGAGI. The CDR3 covers 13 residues. DNA of the CDR3: TGTGCCAGCAGTCTCCGACAATCCCATGAGCAGTTCTTC. Translated, it gives CASSLRQSHEQFF.

This chain links TRBV18 with TRBJ1-2; 7 bases agree with TRBD1. V gave up 5 bases and J gave up 8 bases; unmatched junction bases: 8. This CDR3 comprises 13 residues. Per germline, CDR1 KGHSH and CDR2 LQKENI. The CDR3, as DNA: TGTGCCAGCTCAGATTCGGGACAGTCGGGCTACACCTTC. Translated: CASSDSGQSGYTF.

This clone came up once. The CDR3 DNA sequence: TGTGCCAGCAGTTACTTTGCGGGAGGGGGCACCGGGGAGCTGTTTTTT. It specifies CASSYFAGGGTGELFF. The J gene is TRBJ2-2, the V gene TRBV6-5, with TRBD2 matching 9 bases. The germline CDR1 and CDR2 sequences are MNHEY and SVGAGI. The CDR3 loop spans 16 amino acids. The trim removed 1 base at V and 4 bases at J, leaving 4 bases unmatched.

The chain carries TRBV28 and TRBJ1-2; possible D gene TRBD1, 6 bases. The V gene lost 3 bases and the J gene lost 7 bases, with 15 bases spanning the gap. The CDR3 totals 14 residues. Germline CDR1 reads MDHEN; CDR2 reads SYDVKM. The CDR3 DNA reads TGTGCCAGCAGTTTTTCGCACAGGGCACTTGGCTACACCTTC. The encoded protein is CASSFSHRALGYTF.

Remarks on this clone: The junction differs from germline at one of its ends, possibly a read error. V and J are TRBV2 and TRBJ2-5; the match to TRBD2 covers 8 bases. The CDR3 runs 16 residues. Germline CDR1 and CDR2: SNHLY and FYNNEI. The CDR3 region is CASTETPGLETETQYF. The CDR3 nucleotides are TGTGCCAGCACTGAAACACCGGGACTAGAGACAGAGACCCAGTACTTC.

The chain has TRBV3-1 (or the pseudogene TRBV3-2) and TRBJ2-3, with TRBD2 identical over 7 bases. V shed 6 bases, J shed 1 base, and the junction held 13 bases outside the gene matches. Germline loops: CDR1 LGHDT, CDR2 YNNKEL (reference sequence). The CDR3 is 17 residues long. The CDR3 nucleotides are TGTGCCAGCAGTCCTCGCCGTGCAAGCGGGGGCACAGATACGCAGTATTTT. Encoded protein: CASSPRRASGGTDTQYF.

The chain combines TRBV3-1 (or the pseudogene TRBV3-2) with TRBJ1-4; TRBD1 might be the D (6 bases). The CDR3 length is 17 residues. The V gene's germline CDR1 is LGHDT and CDR2 YNNKEL (reference sequence). Trimming removed 1 base from V and 7 bases from J, with 19 bases in between. The CDR3 protein is CASSQGSSGARGEKLFF. The CDR3 DNA reads as TGTGCCAGCAGCCAAGGATCATCAGGGGCCAGGGGTGAAAAACTGTTTTTT.

The rearrangement uses TRBV28 and TRBJ2-7; 11 bases align to TRBD2. This CDR3 comprises 15 residues. Trimming removed 6 bases from V and 5 bases from J; junction bases left unmatched: 9. CDR1 is MDHEN, CDR2 SYDVKM, per germline. CDR3 sequence: CASSTPLAGGDEQYF. CDR3 in DNA: TGTGCCAGCAGCACTCCCTTAGCGGGAGGGGACGAGCAGTACTTC.

This clone was seen only once. This chain links TRBV5-3 with TRBJ1-6, with TRBD1 as a possible D gene (5 bases). TRBV5-3 belongs to the ORF category, with a function that is uncertain. V gave up 2 bases and J gave up 9 bases, with 21 bases separating them. This CDR3 has 17 residues. In DNA form, the CDR3 reads TGTGCCAGAAGCTTCACGCGTCCACCAGGGTTGTGTTCACCCCTCCACTTT. Translated: CARSFTRPPGLCSPLHF.

This clone was observed a few times. V usage is TRBV3-1 (or the pseudogene TRBV3-2) and J usage is TRBJ1-1; D gene uncertain. Germline V gene lookup returns CDR1 LGHDT and CDR2 YNNKEL (reference sequence). The V and J ends lost 8 bases and 7 bases respectively, with 11 bases between them. CDR3 length: 11 residues. The CDR3, as DNA: TGTGCCAGCGTCCTTGGGAGTGAAGCTTTCTTT. Its translation is CASVLGSEAFF.

The chain is built from TRBV2 and TRBJ2-7; 9 nucleotides agree with TRBD2. CDR1 SNHLY and CDR2 FYNNEI come from the germline V gene. The CDR3 has 16 amino acids. V shed 0 bases and J 1 base; nucleotides not matched to a gene: 4. The CDR3 here is CASSEATSGLSYEQYF. CDR3 sequence (DNA): TGTGCCAGCAGTGAAGCCACTAGCGGGCTGTCCTACGAGCAGTACTTC. Based on the CDR3 plus reference TRBV2 and TRBJ2-7, the full variable domain is EPEVTQTPSHQVTQMGQEVILRCVPISNHLYFYWYRQILGQKVEFLVSFYNNEISEKSEIFDDQFSVERPDGSNFTLKIRSTKLEDSAMYFCASSEATSGLSYEQYFGPGTRLTVT.

The J gene is TRBJ1-5, the V gene TRBV28; D unclear. Germline CDR1 MDHEN, CDR2 SYDVKM. The ends were cut back, 1 base at V and 3 bases at J, with 10 bases in the middle. CDR3 length equals 15 residues. The CDR3 DNA reads TGTGCCAGCAGTTTATCCGGGGTGGTCAATCAGCCCCAGCATTTT. This translates into CASSLSGVVNQPQHF.

In this sample, this clone turned up a few times. The rearrangement links TRBV19 to TRBJ2-4; D remains ambiguous. The CDR3 loop spans 15 amino acids. The germline V gene has CDR1 LNHDA and CDR2 SQIVND (reference sequence). V lost 5 bases to trimming and J lost 1 base, with 12 bases between them. CDR3 bases: TGTGCCAGTAGTTTGACCGCAGGCGCCAAAAACATTCAGTACTTC. It translates to CASSLTAGAKNIQYF.

This clone was recorded only once. V is TRBV5-1 and J is TRBJ1-4; D is possibly TRBD1 (5 bases). CDR1 SGHRS and CDR2 YFSETQ come from the germline V gene. V was pared by 1 base and J by 1 base, with 8 bases between. This CDR3 region has 15 residues. The CDR3 loop reads CASSLSGVTNEKLFF. In DNA, the CDR3 is TGCGCCAGCAGCTTGTCGGGGGTAACTAATGAAAAACTGTTTTTT.

V usage is TRBV12-3 or TRBV12-4 and J usage is TRBJ2-2, with D perhaps matching TRBD2 (6 bases). This CDR3 comprises 13 residues. Trimming pared 2 bases from V and 6 bases from J, leaving 7 bases between. DNA of the CDR3: TGTGCCAGCAGTTTACGGGGGTCCGGGGAGCTGTTTTTT. As protein: CASSLRGSGELFF.

CDR3 DNA: TGCGCCAGCAGCTCGGGACAGGCCTACGAAGCTTTCTTT. It codes for CASSSGQAYEAFF. The rearrangement links TRBV5-1 to TRBJ1-1; TRBD1 matches 8 bases. Unmatched junction bases numbered 6, after V lost 3 bases and J lost 8 bases. The CDR3 extends over 13 amino acids. Germline V gives CDR1 SGHRS, CDR2 YFSETQ.

V usage is TRBV5-1 and J usage is TRBJ2-5; the D gene is possibly TRBD2 (5 bases). CDR1 SGHRS and CDR2 YFSETQ come from the germline V gene. The V end lost 2 bases, the J end lost 5 bases, and 10 bases lay between the germline ends. The CDR3 sequence is 13 residues long. CDR3 sequence reads: CASSFPGEETQYF. CDR3 nucleotides: TGCGCCAGCAGCTTTCCCGGGGAGGAGACCCAGTACTTC.

This sequence joins TRBV5-1 and TRBJ2-1; perhaps TRBD2 as D (5 bases). This CDR3 is built from 14 residues. CDR1 is SGHRS, CDR2 YFSETQ, per germline. V dropped 4 bases and J dropped 3 bases, with 11 bases sitting between them. The CDR3 DNA sequence: TGCGCCAGCAGCACCGGGAACGACTACAATGAGCAGTTCTTC. It yields the protein CASSTGNDYNEQFF.

V usage is TRBV7-6 and J usage is TRBJ1-6; 7 nucleotides match TRBD1. The length of the CDR3 is 18 residues. The germline V gene has CDR1 SGHVS and CDR2 FNYEAQ. Unmatched junction bases numbered 9, after V lost 4 bases and J lost 0 bases. DNA of the CDR3: TGTGCCAGCAGCTGGGATCGCAGGGGGAGCTCCTATAATTCACCCCTCCACTTT. Translating it yields CASSWDRRGSSYNSPLHF.